This T cell receptor beta chain was sequenced in a study of cytomegalovirus exposure and HLA in healthy donors. Trimming took 4 bases from V and 6 from J; bases not matched to a gene: 8. Germline CDR1 reads SGHTA; CDR2 reads FQGNSA. CDR3 size: 14 residues. Notes on this clone: What it binds is not known.

The PCR contained 60 Vbeta and 13 Jbeta primers. TCRdb's copy holds only in-frame clones and misses some; the assay was immunoSEQ multiplex PCR. The profile covers 200,000 or so clones, with 80% to 85% appearing a single time and 2.1% taken by the ten largest. Broader study findings: Most CMV-associated TCR beta chains appeared HLA-restricted in a later analysis.

The origin of this receptor is a woman between 18 and 30 years old in good health and CMV-seropositive. The chain is built from TRBV7-2 and TRBJ1-2, with 7 bases aligning to TRBD1. Sequences were obtained from PBMCs. The CDR3 loop is CASSYPGGEDGYTF. Here the CDR3 DNA reads TGTGCCAGCAGCTACCCAGGGGGAGAGGATGGCTACACCTTC.